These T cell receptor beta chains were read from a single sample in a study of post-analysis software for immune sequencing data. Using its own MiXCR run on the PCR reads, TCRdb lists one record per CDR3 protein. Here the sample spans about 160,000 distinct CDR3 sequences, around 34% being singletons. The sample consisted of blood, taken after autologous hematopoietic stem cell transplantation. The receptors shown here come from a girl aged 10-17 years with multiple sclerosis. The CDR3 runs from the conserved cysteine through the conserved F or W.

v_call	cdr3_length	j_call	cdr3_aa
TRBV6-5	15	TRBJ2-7	CASKEGRQVLHEQYF
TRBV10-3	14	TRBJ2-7	CAISDGQGAYEQYF
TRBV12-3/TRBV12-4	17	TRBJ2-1	CASSFNAGTAIYNEQFF
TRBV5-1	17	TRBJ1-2	CASSLTPGTQQSYGYTF
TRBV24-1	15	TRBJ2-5	CATSDTGGRGETQYF
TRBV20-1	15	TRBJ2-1	CSARVPLAGSNEQFF
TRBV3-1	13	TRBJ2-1	CASSQDLGREQFF
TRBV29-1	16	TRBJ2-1	CSAEGGSELRYNEQFF
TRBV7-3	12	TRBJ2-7	CASSNSSYEQYF
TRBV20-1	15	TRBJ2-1	CSARDGTSGYNEQFF
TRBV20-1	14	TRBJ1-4	CSARRTGGDEKLFF
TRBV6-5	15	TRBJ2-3	CASSDRGFSTDTQYF
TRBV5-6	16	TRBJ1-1	CASSLEGGRRNTEAFF
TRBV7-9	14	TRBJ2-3	CASGLPVASGRQYF
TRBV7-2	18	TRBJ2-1	CASSPALAGGNRANEQFF
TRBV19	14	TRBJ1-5	CAGTPGWGNQPQHF
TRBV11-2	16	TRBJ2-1	CASSSPGQGAYNEQFF
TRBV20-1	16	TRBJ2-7	CSAWGPRDRGTYEQYF
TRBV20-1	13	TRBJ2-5	CSARKRERETQYF
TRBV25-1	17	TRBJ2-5	CASSEYETLGVGETQYF
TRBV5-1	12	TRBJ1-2	CASSGQTYGYTF
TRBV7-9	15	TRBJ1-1	CASRNKDRLNTEAFF
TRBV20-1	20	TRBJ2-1	CSAPGGPSGDLLNSYNEQFF
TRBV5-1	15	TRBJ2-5	CASSPGPRVLETQYF
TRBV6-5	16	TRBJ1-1	CASSLQIHARNTEAFF
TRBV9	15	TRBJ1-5	CASSVQGLVSQPQHF
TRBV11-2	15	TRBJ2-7	CASSLPSGTSYEQYF
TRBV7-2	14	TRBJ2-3	CASSPGQGPDTQYF